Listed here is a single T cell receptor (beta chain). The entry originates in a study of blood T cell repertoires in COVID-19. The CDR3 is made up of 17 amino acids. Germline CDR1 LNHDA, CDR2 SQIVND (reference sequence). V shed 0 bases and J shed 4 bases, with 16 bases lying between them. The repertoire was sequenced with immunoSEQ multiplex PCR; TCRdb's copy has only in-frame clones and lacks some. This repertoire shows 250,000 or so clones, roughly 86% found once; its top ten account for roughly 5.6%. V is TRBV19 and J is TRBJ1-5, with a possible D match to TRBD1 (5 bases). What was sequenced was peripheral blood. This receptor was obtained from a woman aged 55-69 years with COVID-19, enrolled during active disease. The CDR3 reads CASSIDFFGGGNQPQHF. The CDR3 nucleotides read TGTGCCAGTAGTATAGATTTCTTCGGGGGAGGGAATCAGCCCCAGCATTTT.